This is a list of T cell receptor beta chains from one sample in a study of T-cell memory formation after mild COVID-19. TCRdb re-called the 5' RACE reads through MiXCR, storing one row per CDR3 protein. The data hold around 370,000 distinct CDR3 sequences, with around 20% observed a single time. The specimen sequenced was PBMCs or a T cell subset sorted from them (not recorded which). All receptors derive from an adult woman who had mild COVID-19 (a few samples of this study predate the infection). Cell type and time point are not known. CDR3s include the opening cysteine and the closing phenylalanine or tryptophan. D genes are given only for firm matches. Size is omitted from some rows. Given values are once, few, many or a class for expanded clones.

V gene	D gene	J gene	clone size	CDR3 DNA	CDR3 protein
TRBV11-3	TRBD1	TRBJ2-5	few	TGTGCCAGCAGCGGGGGACAGGAGGCGTTAGCTGAGACCCAGTACTTC	CASSGGQEALAETQYF
TRBV11-2	.	TRBJ2-1	.	TGTGCCAGCAGCTTAGCGGTAGTCGCTGCACATGAGCAGTTCTTC	CASSLAVVAAHEQFF
TRBV5-1	.	TRBJ2-3	many	TGCGCCAGCAGCTCCGCGGGGGATACGCAGTATTTT	CASSSAGDTQYF
TRBV7-2	TRBD1	TRBJ2-2	.	TGTGCCAGCTACCCGGGACAGGGGAGTGCCGGGGAGCTGTTTTTT	CASYPGQGSAGELFF
TRBV11-3	.	TRBJ2-5	.	TGTGCCAGCCGGGACGGACAAGAGACCCAGTACTTC	CASRDGQETQYF
TRBV11-3	.	TRBJ2-1	few	TGTGCCAGCAGCCGAGAGGGACACCTCTCCTACAATGAGCAGTTCTTC	CASSREGHLSYNEQFF
TRBV6-1	.	TRBJ2-6	.	TGTGCCAGCAGGGCCCTGATCTCTGGGGCCAACGTCCTGACTTTC	CASRALISGANVLTF
TRBV3-1	.	TRBJ2-4	.	TGTGCCAGCAGCCAAGGTATCAGGGGAACCAAAAACATTCAGTACTTC	CASSQGIRGTKNIQYF
TRBV5-6	.	TRBJ2-1	few	TGTGCCAGCAGCTCGGACTTACAGGGAGGTATTTACAATGAGCAGTTCTTC	CASSSDLQGGIYNEQFF
TRBV15	TRBD2	TRBJ2-3	few	TGTGCCACCAGCAGATTAGCGGGTTGGGGCACAGATACGCAGTATTTT	CATSRLAGWGTDTQYF
TRBV7-2	.	TRBJ2-5	few	TGTGCCAGCAGCTCGCCTAGTCTCCAAGAGACCCAGTACTTC	CASSSPSLQETQYF
TRBV10-3	.	TRBJ2-7	.	TGTGCCATCGGGGGGGACAGTCGGGAGCAGTACTTC	CAIGGDSREQYF
TRBV4-1	TRBD1	TRBJ2-5	few	TGCGCCAGCAGCCTAAACCCCTCTGGACAGGCAGAGACCCAGTACTTC	CASSLNPSGQAETQYF
TRBV7-2	.	TRBJ2-7	.	TGTGCCAGCAGCTTAAAAAGGACCGAAGGAGAGCAGTACTTC	CASSLKRTEGEQYF
TRBV20-1	TRBD2	TRBJ2-1	.	TGCAGTGCACTTAGCGGGGACTCCTACAATGAGCAGTTCTTC	CSALSGDSYNEQFF
TRBV6-6	TRBD1	TRBJ1-2	.	TGTGCCAGCAGTTATCCCGGACAGGGAGGCTATGGCTACACCTTC	CASSYPGQGGYGYTF
TRBV24-1	.	TRBJ2-1	.	TGTGCCACCAGTGATCCTCAGGGGATCAATGAGCAGTTCTTC	CATSDPQGINEQFF
TRBV10-3	TRBD2	TRBJ2-7	few	TGTGCCATCAGTGATCCCGGGACTAGCTACACCTACGAGCAGTACTTC	CAISDPGTSYTYEQYF
TRBV6-5	.	TRBJ1-1	few	TGTGCCAGCAGTTACGGGGGAGGTAACACTGAAGCTTTCTTT	CASSYGGGNTEAFF
TRBV7-6	TRBD1	TRBJ2-7	.	TGTGCCAGCAGTCCGGGACAGGAGTCTCCCTACGAGCAGTACTTC	CASSPGQESPYEQYF
TRBV25-1	TRBD2	TRBJ2-2	few	TGTGCCACAACCGGGGGGGTCGGGTACACCGGGGAGCTGTTTTTT	CATTGGVGYTGELFF
TRBV7-2	.	TRBJ2-5	.	TGTGCCAGCAGCTTAGGGACTGGAGAGACCCAGTACTTC	CASSLGTGETQYF
TRBV18	.	TRBJ2-7	few	TGTGCCAGCTCACCGGTACAGGGCTACGAGCAGTACTTC	CASSPVQGYEQYF
TRBV20-1	.	TRBJ1-5	few	TGCAGTGCTACCCCCGTGGGGGGGGACTGGCAGCCCCAGCATTTT	CSATPVGGDWQPQHF
TRBV7-9	TRBD2	TRBJ2-7	few	TGTGCCAGCAGCCCGGCGAGCGGGAGGGCGACCTACGAGCAGTACTTC	CASSPASGRATYEQYF
TRBV10-3	.	TRBJ2-4	.	TGTGCCATCAGTGCTCAGGGGATCGGGGCCAAAAACATTCAGTACTTC	CAISAQGIGAKNIQYF
TRBV7-8	TRBD1	TRBJ1-2	once	TGTGCCAGCAGCAGGACAGGGGCGGCTAACTATGGCTACACCTTC	CASSRTGAANYGYTF
TRBV6-2/TRBV6-3	TRBD1	TRBJ1-2	.	TGTGCCAGCGGAGAAGGGGGCGGCTACACCTTC	CASGEGGGYTF
TRBV30	.	TRBJ2-6	.	TGTGCCTGGTCGGACATCTACTCTGGGGCCAACGTCCTGACTTTC	CAWSDIYSGANVLTF
TRBV12-3/TRBV12-4	TRBD1	TRBJ2-4	.	TGTGCCAGCAGTTTGAGGGGACAGGGACACATTCAGTACTTC	CASSLRGQGHIQYF
TRBV2	.	TRBJ2-7	.	TGTGCCAGCACCGAGGGCAACTACGAGCAGTACTTC	CASTEGNYEQYF